This is a list of T cell receptor beta chains from one sample in a study of T cell changes during pregnancy in multiple sclerosis. Profiling relied on immunoSEQ multiplex PCR, and the TCRdb table lists in-frame clones only, not all of them. The sample carries roughly 20,000 clones, around 90% recorded once. The sample consisted of CD4+ T cells from peripheral blood mononuclear cells, taken in the third trimester of pregnancy. These receptors came from a female donor with multiple sclerosis, enrolled in a pregnancy study. The CDR3 runs from the conserved cysteine through the conserved F or W. D genes are given only for firm matches.

D gene	J gene	V gene	CDR3 DNA	CDR3 protein
TRBD1	TRBJ2-7	TRBV29-1	TGCAGCGTGTGGCAGGGGGCCGGGGACGAGCAGTACTTC	CSVWQGAGDEQYF
TRBD1	TRBJ1-4	TRBV5-4	TGTGCCAGCAGCTTGGGGCAGGGGGATCGGGTTGAAAAACTGTTTTTT	CASSLGQGDRVEKLFF
-	TRBJ2-7	TRBV7-2	TGTGCCAGCAGCTTATTGGGGTGGGGCTCCGAGCAGTACTTC	CASSLLGWGSEQYF
TRBD1	TRBJ1-3	TRBV5-1	TGCGCCAGCAGCTTCGGGACAGGGGGAAACACCATATATTTT	CASSFGTGGNTIYF
-	TRBJ2-2	TRBV6-6	TGTGCCAGCAGCCGACCTACAGGGACCGGGGAGCTGTTTTTT	CASSRPTGTGELFF
TRBD2	TRBJ2-3	TRBV5-6	TGTGCCAGCAGGACTTACTGGCGGGGGGCCGACAGCACAGATACGCAGTATTTT	CASRTYWRGADSTDTQYF
TRBD2	TRBJ2-1	TRBV4-2	TGTGCCAGCAGCCGGGAAGCGGGGCGCTCCTACAATGAGCAGTTCTTC	CASSREAGRSYNEQFF
-	TRBJ1-1	TRBV2	TGTGCCAGCAGCGAACCCTTCCGCCTAGAAGCTTTCTTT	CASSEPFRLEAFF
-	TRBJ2-7	TRBV7-6	TGTGCCAGCAGCACCGGAGGGGCGGTTCGGCAGTACTTC	CASSTGGAVRQYF
TRBD1	TRBJ1-4	TRBV5-4	TGTGCCAGCAGCTTGTCCCCAGGGGGTTCTGAAAAACTGTTTTTT	CASSLSPGGSEKLFF
TRBD1	TRBJ2-3	TRBV11-3	TGTGCCAGCAGCTATACAGGGGGTAGCACAGATACGCAGTATTTT	CASSYTGGSTDTQYF
-	TRBJ1-1	TRBV5-1	TGCGCCAGCAGCTTGTTCGCGGGGGCGGACACTGAAGCTTTCTTT	CASSLFAGADTEAFF
TRBD1	TRBJ2-7	TRBV4-2	TGTGCCAGCAGCCGCACAGGGGATAAGAGGTTTAAGCAGTACTTC	CASSRTGDKRFKQYF
-	TRBJ2-1	TRBV5-1	TGCGCCAGCAGCTTGGAGGGGGGGGAGGATGAGCAGTTCTTC	CASSLEGGEDEQFF
TRBD1	TRBJ1-2	TRBV18	TGTGCCAGCTCACAATCGCCCGGGACAGGGGGCGCGGAGGGCTACACCTTC	CASSQSPGTGGAEGYTF
-	TRBJ2-7	TRBV11-3	TGTGCCAGCAGTTTCGGGGGGCTGAACGAGCAGTACTTC	CASSFGGLNEQYF